A selection of T cell receptor beta chains follows, all from one sample in a study of graft-versus-host responses after intestinal transplantation. Sequenced by immunoSEQ multiplex PCR; TCRdb stores in-frame clones only, minus some. The sample includes tens of thousands of clones, over 70% of them seen just once. These TCRs' antigens remain unknown. This specimen was unstimulated CD4+ T cells sorted from spleen or lymph node cells, taken before transplant. The receptors were gathered from a human donor who was the organ donor for an intestinal transplant. The CDR3 runs from the conserved cysteine through the conserved F or W. Each record gives: J gene, D gene, V gene, clone size, CDR3 DNA, CDR3 protein. A D gene is named only where the DNA matches it firmly. Not all rows give a size; the values are once, few, many and, for expanded clones, a class.

TRBJ1-5 | NA | TRBV28 | NA | TGTGCCAGCAGTTCGATAGGGGATCAGCCCCAGCATTTT | CASSSIGDQPQHF
TRBJ1-5 | TRBD1 | TRBV6-5 | NA | TGTGCCAGCAGCCCCGTGGACAGGGGGTATCAGCCCCAGCATTTT | CASSPVDRGYQPQHF
TRBJ2-1 | NA | TRBV7-9 | NA | TGTGCCAGCAGCTTAGTGGGTAGAGGGCCGAACAATGAGCAGTTCTTC | CASSLVGRGPNNEQFF
TRBJ1-4 | NA | TRBV5-1 | NA | TGCGCCAGCAGAGGAGCCGGGGTCGGAGAGAGGCTTAATGAAAAACTGTTTTTT | CASRGAGVGERLNEKLFF
TRBJ1-6 | NA | TRBV7-2 | NA | TGTGCCAGCAGCCAGCCCGTAACAGGAGTGCGTAATTCACCCCTCCACTTT | CASSQPVTGVRNSPLHF
TRBJ1-5 | NA | TRBV7-2 | NA | TGTGCCAGCAGCTTGGGGGGGGGACATCTCGGCAATCAGCCCCAGCATTTT | CASSLGGGHLGNQPQHF
TRBJ2-5 | TRBD2 | TRBV14 | NA | TGTGCCAGCAGCCAATTGGGAGGGAGGGAGACCCAGTACTTC | CASSQLGGRETQYF
TRBJ1-6 | TRBD1 | TRBV9 | NA | TGTGCCAGCAGCATACAGGGGGCTGGTTCACCCCTCCACTTT | CASSIQGAGSPLHF
TRBJ1-2 | TRBD1 | TRBV15 | NA | TGTGCCACCAGCAGAGATTCCCCGGACAGGGAGCTCGGCTACACCTTC | CATSRDSPDRELGYTF
TRBJ2-5 | NA | TRBV5-1 | NA | TGCGCCAGCACCTATTCGACAGGCGCCCAAGAGACCCAGTACTTC | CASTYSTGAQETQYF
TRBJ2-5 | TRBD2 | TRBV7-2 | NA | TGTGCCAGCGAGCGGGGGGTCCAAGAGACCCAGTACTTC | CASERGVQETQYF
TRBJ2-3 | NA | TRBV6-5 | NA | TGTGCCAGCAATAGGGGCTTCACAGATACGCAGTATTTT | CASNRGFTDTQYF
TRBJ2-4 | NA | TRBV6-1 | NA | TGTGCCAGCAGTGAAGCTTACGCCGTCGGGTTTGCGGCCAAAAACATTCAGTACTTC | CASSEAYAVGFAAKNIQYF
TRBJ1-1 | TRBD1 | TRBV5-1 | NA | TGCGCCAGCAGCGCGGGACAGGGTGGGGAAGCTTTCTTT | CASSAGQGGEAFF
TRBJ2-2 | NA | TRBV7-3 | NA | TGTGCCAGCAGCCCAGGGGAGAACACCGGGGAGCTGTTTTTT | CASSPGENTGELFF
TRBJ1-1 | NA | TRBV9 | NA | TGTGCCAGCAGCGCAAGACAGAACACTGAAGCTTTCTTT | CASSARQNTEAFF
TRBJ1-1 | NA | TRBV28 | NA | TGTGCCAGCACCCTTCAGGGTTTGGCTTTCTTT | CASTLQGLAFF
TRBJ1-2 | NA | TRBV6-1 | NA | TGTGCCAGCAGTAGAGGAGGGGACTATGGCTACACCTTC | CASSRGGDYGYTF
TRBJ1-1 | TRBD1 | TRBV11-3 | few | TGTGCCAGCAGCTTAGGCCACTCGGACAGGGAGGGAAGTGAAGCTTTCTTT | CASSLGHSDREGSEAFF
TRBJ2-1 | TRBD2 | TRBV14 | NA | TGTGCCAGCAGCCCCTATCGGACTAGCGGGGGCAACAATGAGCAGTTCTTC | CASSPYRTSGGNNEQFF
TRBJ1-2 | TRBD1 | TRBV11-2 | NA | TGTGCCAGCAGCCCAAGACAGGGAGTCGATGGCTACACCTTC | CASSPRQGVDGYTF
TRBJ1-6 | NA | TRBV9 | once | TGTGCCAGCAGCCCGGCAGGCGTGAATTCACCCCTCCACTTT | CASSPAGVNSPLHF
TRBJ2-1 | NA | TRBV7-9 | NA | TGTGCCAGCAGCCTCGGGGGTGCCTTAAATAATGAGCAGTTCTTC | CASSLGGALNNEQFF
TRBJ1-1 | TRBD1 | TRBV10-3 | NA | TGTGCCATCAGCGAGGGACAGGGGATGAACACTGAAGCTTTCTTT | CAISEGQGMNTEAFF
TRBJ2-5 | TRBD1 | TRBV2 | NA | TGTGCCAGCAGGGATTTCCGGGACAGTGAACCAGAGACCCAGTACTTC | CASRDFRDSEPETQYF
TRBJ1-4 | NA | TRBV5-8 | NA | TGTGCCAGCAGCCTAACAGGGTTTGAGGAAAAACTGTTTTTT | CASSLTGFEEKLFF
TRBJ2-5 | NA | TRBV6-5 | NA | TGTGCCAGCACCCCCGGGTCTCCAGAGACCCAGTACTTC | CASTPGSPETQYF
TRBJ2-3 | TRBD2 | TRBV10-3 | NA | TGTGCCATCAGTAGCGGGGAGGCAGATACGCAGTATTTT | CAISSGEADTQYF
TRBJ1-6 | NA | TRBV6-6 | NA | TGTGCCAGCATCAGGGGTCAGATTCCACCCCTCCACTTT | CASIRGQIPPLHF
TRBJ2-5 | TRBD2 | TRBV28 | few | TGTGCCAGCAGGCGGGGGGGTAGCGGAGAGACCCAGTACTTC | CASRRGGSGETQYF
TRBJ1-2 | NA | TRBV4-2 | NA | TGTGCCAGCAGCCAAGAGGGGTCCAGGGCTAACTATGGCTACACCTTC | CASSQEGSRANYGYTF
TRBJ2-3 | NA | TRBV7-2 | NA | TGTGCCAGCAGCTTAAGGGGGAATACGCAGTATTTT | CASSLRGNTQYF
TRBJ1-2 | NA | TRBV27 | NA | TGTGCCAGCAGTTTCGGGGGGAGGTACACCTTC | CASSFGGRYTF
TRBJ2-1 | TRBD2 | TRBV7-6 | NA | TGTGCCAGCAGTCCCACAGCTCGGGGGGCCTACAATGAGCAGTTCTTC | CASSPTARGAYNEQFF
TRBJ2-3 | NA | TRBV4-2 | NA | TGTGCCAGCAGCCAAGTTCAATCATGGGGGGGCGGGGCAGATACGCAGTATTTT | CASSQVQSWGGGADTQYF
TRBJ1-5 | NA | TRBV28 | NA | TGTGCCAGCAGTAGCTATCAGCCCCAGCATTTT | CASSSYQPQHF
TRBJ2-5 | TRBD1 | TRBV5-1 | NA | TGCGCCAGCAGCAATTACAGGGGACAAGAGACCCAGTACTTC | CASSNYRGQETQYF
TRBJ2-3 | NA | TRBV5-1 | NA | TGCGCCAGCAGCTTAGGGGGGGCCGGCACAGATACGCAGTATTTT | CASSLGGAGTDTQYF
TRBJ1-1 | NA | TRBV2 | NA | TGTGCCAGCAAGGAGGGTTCTAACACTGAAGCTTTCTTT | CASKEGSNTEAFF
TRBJ2-2 | TRBD1 | TRBV7-6 | NA | TGTGCCAGCAGCTTAAAAGTAGGGACAGGGCCTACCGGGGAGCTGTTTTTT | CASSLKVGTGPTGELFF
TRBJ1-6 | NA | TRBV6-6 | once | TGTGCCAGCTTCCCCCGGGAGGGGAAAAATTCACCCCTCCACTTT | CASFPREGKNSPLHF
TRBJ1-2 | TRBD1 | TRBV7-8 | NA | TGTGCCCATCCCGTCAGGGGGGACTATGGCTACACCTTC | CAHPVRGDYGYTF
TRBJ2-4 | NA | TRBV5-1 | NA | TGCGCCAGCAGCTACGGGGAAGGAAACATTCAGTACTTC | CASSYGEGNIQYF
TRBJ1-6 | NA | TRBV5-6 | NA | TGTGCCAGCAGCTTAGGCAGGGGAGTCGGAAATTCACCCCTCCACTTT | CASSLGRGVGNSPLHF
TRBJ2-1 | TRBD2 | TRBV7-8 | NA | TGTGCCAGCAGCTTAGTTTCCAGCGGGGGGCCGCATTACAATGAGCAGTTCTTC | CASSLVSSGGPHYNEQFF
TRBJ2-2 | TRBD1 | TRBV10-3 | NA | TGTGCCATCAGGACCGGGACAGTGAACACCGGGGAGCTGTTTTTT | CAIRTGTVNTGELFF
TRBJ1-5 | NA | TRBV7-2 | NA | TGTGCCAGCAGCAGACATGGCAATCAGCCCCAGCATTTT | CASSRHGNQPQHF
TRBJ1-4 | TRBD1 | TRBV9 | NA | TGTGCCAGCAGCGTGGGACAGGGGGCGAGCACTGAAAAACTGTTTTTT | CASSVGQGASTEKLFF
TRBJ1-1 | NA | TRBV6-5 | NA | TGTGCCAGCAGCGTAAACTTACTCACTGAAGCTTTCTTT | CASSVNLLTEAFF
TRBJ1-4 | NA | TRBV6-6 | NA | TGTGCCAGCAAAACTCGAACCGGGACACCGGATGAAAAACTGTTTTTT | CASKTRTGTPDEKLFF
TRBJ1-6 | NA | TRBV27 | NA | TGTGCCAGCAGTTTAGGGGGGGCGCAAAGGAATTCACCCCTCCACTTT | CASSLGGAQRNSPLHF
TRBJ2-3 | TRBD2 | TRBV2 | NA | TGTGCCAGCAGCACTAGCGGGGGCAGCACAGATACGCAGTATTTT | CASSTSGGSTDTQYF
TRBJ2-2 | TRBD2 | TRBV27 | NA | TGTGCCAGCCGTGGGCCTAGCGGGGGGGCCACCGGGGAGCTGTTTTTT | CASRGPSGGATGELFF
TRBJ2-2 | TRBD1 | TRBV30 | NA | TGTGCCTGGAGTGTGGCCCAGGGGGACACCGGGGAGCTGTTTTTT | CAWSVAQGDTGELFF
TRBJ2-1 | TRBD2 | TRBV27 | few | TGTGCCAGCAGTTCCCAAGGACTAGCGGGGAGCTCCTACAATGAGCAGTTCTTC | CASSSQGLAGSSYNEQFF
TRBJ1-6 | NA | TRBV4-3 | NA | TGCGCCAGCAGCACCAGCAGGGTTGGAAATTCACCCCTCCACTTT | CASSTSRVGNSPLHF
TRBJ1-1 | NA | TRBV7-8 | NA | TGTGCCAGCAGCCAGCAGACAGTTTTGAACACTGAAGCTTTCTTT | CASSQQTVLNTEAFF